The 3 T cell receptor beta chains presented below share a single source sample, sequenced in a study of blood T cells in healthy people across ages (dated by TCRdb to about 2015). The library was built by means of 5' RACE. Sequenced using an Illumina HiSeq 2500. The second PCR ran for about 7 to 11 cycles and used a J-beta primer mix along with a sample-barcoded 5' primer. TCRdb reran the public reads through fastp at Q25 and MiXCR, keeping productive beta chains. One record per CDR3 amino acid sequence lists the most common genes and DNA. The table for this sample lists about 930,000 distinct CDR3 sequences; about 29% of them were counted only once. The top ten clonotypes cover about 9.4% of the sample. The sample was also linked to a second study, of T cells of mothers and their children.

The sequenced sample consisted of blood. These TCRs come from a woman between 35 and 50 years old in good health.

There are a few counts of this clonotype. The rearrangement uses TRBV11-2 and TRBJ1-6; the D is unclear. Trimming removed 5 bases at V and 7 bases at J, with 12 bases between. Per the germline V gene, CDR1 is SGHAT and CDR2 is FQNNGV. The CDR3 runs 14 residues. CDR3 residues: CASSPRGWNSPLHF. The CDR3 DNA reads TGTGCCAGCAGCCCCCGAGGGTGGAATTCACCCCTCCACTTT.

The CDR3 DNA is TGTGCCAGCAGCAGACAGGAGAACACCGGGGAGCTGTTTTTT. Amino acids: CASSRQENTGELFF. The V gene is TRBV12-3 or TRBV12-4, the J gene TRBJ2-2; maybe TRBD1 (6 bases). V gave up 6 bases and J gave up 1 base, with 9 bases separating them. The CDR3 extends over 14 amino acids.

This clonotype showed up just once. The chain recombines TRBV30 with TRBJ2-4; D remains unclear. Germline CDR1 and CDR2: GTSNPN and SVGIG (reference sequence). The CDR3 runs 14 residues. Trimming removed 2 bases at V and 9 bases at J, with 17 bases between. The CDR3, as DNA: TGTGCCTGGAGTACCTCGACACTGGTCGGCATTCAGTACTTC. Its translation is CAWSTSTLVGIQYF.